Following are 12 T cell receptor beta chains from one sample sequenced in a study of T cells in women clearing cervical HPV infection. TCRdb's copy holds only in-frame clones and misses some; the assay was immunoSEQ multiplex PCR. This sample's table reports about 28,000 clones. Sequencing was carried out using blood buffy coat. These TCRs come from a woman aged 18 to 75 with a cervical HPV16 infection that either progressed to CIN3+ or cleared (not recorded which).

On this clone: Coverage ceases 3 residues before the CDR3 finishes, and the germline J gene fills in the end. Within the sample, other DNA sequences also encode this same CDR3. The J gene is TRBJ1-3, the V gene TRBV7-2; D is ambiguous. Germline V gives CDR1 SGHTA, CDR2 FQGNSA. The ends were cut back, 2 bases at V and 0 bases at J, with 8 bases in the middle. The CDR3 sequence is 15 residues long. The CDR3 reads CASSLRGSSGNTIYF. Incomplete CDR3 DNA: TGTGCCAGCAGCTTACGAGGGTCCTCTGGAAACACC.

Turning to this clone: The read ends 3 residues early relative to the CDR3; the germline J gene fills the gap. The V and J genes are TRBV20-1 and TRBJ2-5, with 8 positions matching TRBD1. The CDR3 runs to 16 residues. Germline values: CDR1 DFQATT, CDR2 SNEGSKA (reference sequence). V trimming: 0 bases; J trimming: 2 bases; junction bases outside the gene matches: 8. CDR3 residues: CSARDSGGVRQETQYF. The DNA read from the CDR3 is TGCAGTGCTAGAGATTCAGGGGGCGTTCGACAAGAGACC.

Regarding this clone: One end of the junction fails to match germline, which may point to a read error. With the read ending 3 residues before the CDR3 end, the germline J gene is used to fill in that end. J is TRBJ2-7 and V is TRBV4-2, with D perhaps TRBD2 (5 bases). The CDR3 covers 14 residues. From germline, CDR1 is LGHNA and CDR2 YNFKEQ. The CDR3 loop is CASSQEGKTYEQYF. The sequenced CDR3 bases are TGCGCCAGCAGCCAAGAGGGCAAAACCTACGAG.

The CDR3 DNA, read in part, is TGTGCCAGCAGCAAAAGGGAGGGGGACTACGAC. Translation gives CASSKREGDYD. The entire CDR3 protein is CASSKREGDYDYTF. The V gene is TRBV7-9, the J gene TRBJ1-2; D perhaps matches TRBD1 (6 bases). The read is 3 residues too short to cover the CDR3 end, so that end is filled in from the germline J gene. The CDR3 is 14 amino acids. CDR1 and CDR2 from the germline V gene are SEHNR and FQNEAQ (reference sequence).

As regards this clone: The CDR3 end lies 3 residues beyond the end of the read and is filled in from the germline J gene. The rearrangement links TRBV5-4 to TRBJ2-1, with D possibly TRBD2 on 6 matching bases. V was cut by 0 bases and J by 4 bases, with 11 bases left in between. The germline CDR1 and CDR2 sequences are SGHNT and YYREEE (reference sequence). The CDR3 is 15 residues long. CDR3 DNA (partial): TGTGCCAGCAGCTTGGATAGCGGCCCTTACAATGAG. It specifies CASSLDSGPYNE. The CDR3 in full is CASSLDSGPYNEQFF.

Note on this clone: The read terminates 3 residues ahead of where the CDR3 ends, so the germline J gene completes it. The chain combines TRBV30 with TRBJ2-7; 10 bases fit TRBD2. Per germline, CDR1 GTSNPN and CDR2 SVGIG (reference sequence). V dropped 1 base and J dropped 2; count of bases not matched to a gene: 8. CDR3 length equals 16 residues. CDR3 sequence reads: CAWSAPGLAGAYEQYF. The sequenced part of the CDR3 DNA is TGTGCCTGGAGTGCACCCGGGCTAGCGGGAGCCTACGAG.

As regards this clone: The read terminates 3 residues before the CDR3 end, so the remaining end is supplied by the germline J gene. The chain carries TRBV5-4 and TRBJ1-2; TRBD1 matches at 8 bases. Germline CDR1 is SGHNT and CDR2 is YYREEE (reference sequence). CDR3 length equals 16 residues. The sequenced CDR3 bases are TGTGCCAGCAGACTCTTTGGACAGGGTCATAGGTGGGGC. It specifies CASRLFGQGHRWG. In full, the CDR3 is CASRLFGQGHRWGYTF.

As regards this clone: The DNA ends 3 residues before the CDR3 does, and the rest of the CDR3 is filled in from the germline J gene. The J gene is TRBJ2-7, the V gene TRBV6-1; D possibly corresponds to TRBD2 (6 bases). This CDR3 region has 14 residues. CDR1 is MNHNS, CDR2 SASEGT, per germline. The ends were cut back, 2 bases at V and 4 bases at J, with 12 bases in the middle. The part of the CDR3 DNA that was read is TGTGCCAGCAGTGAAATGGAGGGGAGTTACGAG. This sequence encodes CASSEMEGSYE. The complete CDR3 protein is CASSEMEGSYEQYF.

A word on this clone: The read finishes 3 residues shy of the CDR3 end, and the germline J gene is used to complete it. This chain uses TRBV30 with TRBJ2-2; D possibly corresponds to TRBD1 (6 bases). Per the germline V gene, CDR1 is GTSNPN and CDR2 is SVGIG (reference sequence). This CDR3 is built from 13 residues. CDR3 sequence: CAWSRGTNEKLFF. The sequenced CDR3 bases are TGTGCCTGGTCCAGGGGTACTAATGAAAAG.

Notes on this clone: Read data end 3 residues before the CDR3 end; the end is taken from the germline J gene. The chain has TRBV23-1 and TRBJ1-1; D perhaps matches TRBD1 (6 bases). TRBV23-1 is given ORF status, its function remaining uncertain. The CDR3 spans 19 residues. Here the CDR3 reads CASSHNGTSGGAPQETAFF. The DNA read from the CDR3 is TGCGCCAGCAGTCATAACGGGACTAGCGGGGGGGCCCCCCAAGAGACA.

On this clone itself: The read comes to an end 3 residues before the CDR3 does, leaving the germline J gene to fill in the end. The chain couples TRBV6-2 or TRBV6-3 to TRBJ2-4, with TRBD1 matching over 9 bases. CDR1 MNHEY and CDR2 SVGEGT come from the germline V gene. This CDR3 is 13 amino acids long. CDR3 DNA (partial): TGTGCCAGCAGGGAACAGGGGGCACATGGT. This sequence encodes CASREQGAHG. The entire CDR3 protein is CASREQGAHGQYF.

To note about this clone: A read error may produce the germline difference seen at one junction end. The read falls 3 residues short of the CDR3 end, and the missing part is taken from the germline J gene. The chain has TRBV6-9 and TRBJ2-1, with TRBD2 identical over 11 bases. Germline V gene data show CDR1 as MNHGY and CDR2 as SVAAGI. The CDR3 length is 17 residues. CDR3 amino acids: CASRYFPVAGGPNEQFF. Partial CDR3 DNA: TGTGCCAGCAGATATTTCCCCGTAGCGGGAGGGCCCAATGAG.